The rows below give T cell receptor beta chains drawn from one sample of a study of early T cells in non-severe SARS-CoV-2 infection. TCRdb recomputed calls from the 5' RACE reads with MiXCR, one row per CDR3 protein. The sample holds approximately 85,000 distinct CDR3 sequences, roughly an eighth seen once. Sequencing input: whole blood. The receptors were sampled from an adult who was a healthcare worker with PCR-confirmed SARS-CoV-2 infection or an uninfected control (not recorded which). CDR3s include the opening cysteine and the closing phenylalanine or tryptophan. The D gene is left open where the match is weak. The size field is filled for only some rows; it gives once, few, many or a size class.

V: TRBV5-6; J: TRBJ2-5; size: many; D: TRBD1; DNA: TGTGCCAGCAGCCGGGACAGGGTTGAGACCCAGTACTTC; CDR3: CASSRDRVETQYF
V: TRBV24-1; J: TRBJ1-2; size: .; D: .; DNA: TGTGCCACCAGCTCCACAGGGAACTATGGCTACACCTTC; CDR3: CATSSTGNYGYTF
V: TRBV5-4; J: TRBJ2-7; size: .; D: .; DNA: TGTGCCAGCAGCTCCTCTGGCGTGCGGAGGGTCGGAGGCCACGAGCAGTACTTC; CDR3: CASSSSGVRRVGGHEQYF
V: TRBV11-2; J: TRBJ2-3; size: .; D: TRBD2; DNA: TGTGCCAGCAGCTCCACAGTGGGACTAGCGGCTATATACACAGATACGCAGTATTTT; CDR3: CASSSTVGLAAIYTDTQYF
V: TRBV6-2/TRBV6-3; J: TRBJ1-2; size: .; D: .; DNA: TGTGCCAGCAGTACCGGGACTGATGATGGCTACACCTTC; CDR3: CASSTGTDDGYTF
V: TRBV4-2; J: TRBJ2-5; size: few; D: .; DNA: TGTGCCAGCAGCAATCCCTATAACCCAGCCCAAGAGACCCAGTACTTC; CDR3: CASSNPYNPAQETQYF
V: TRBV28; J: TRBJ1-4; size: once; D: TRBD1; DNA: TGTGCCAGCAGTTCGGGACAGGGGAATAATGAAAAACTGTTTTTT; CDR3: CASSSGQGNNEKLFF
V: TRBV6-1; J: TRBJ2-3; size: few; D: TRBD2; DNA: TGTGCCAGCAGCCAAAGGACTAGCGGGAGCACAGATACGCAGTATTTT; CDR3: CASSQRTSGSTDTQYF
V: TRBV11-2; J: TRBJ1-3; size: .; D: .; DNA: TGTGCCAGCAGCTTAGTGGGGACTGGAAACACCATATATTTT; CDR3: CASSLVGTGNTIYF
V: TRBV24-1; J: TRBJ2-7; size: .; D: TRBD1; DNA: TGTGCCACCAGTGACCTGGGACAGGGATTTCGGCGGGACCGGGGAGAGCAGTACTTC; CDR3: CATSDLGQGFRRDRGEQYF
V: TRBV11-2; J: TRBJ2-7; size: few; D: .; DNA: TGTGCCAGCAGGTCTCTCCGTGGACAATTCTACGAGCAGTACTTC; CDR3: CASRSLRGQFYEQYF
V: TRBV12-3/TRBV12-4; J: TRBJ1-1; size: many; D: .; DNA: TGTGCCAGCAGTTTTGGGCTGGGGGGTGACACTGAAGCTTTCTTT; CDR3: CASSFGLGGDTEAFF
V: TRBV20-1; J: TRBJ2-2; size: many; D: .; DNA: TGCAGTGCTAGACAGGGGACGAACACCGGGGAGCTGTTTTTT; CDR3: CSARQGTNTGELFF
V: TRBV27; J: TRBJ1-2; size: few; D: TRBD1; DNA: TGTGCCAGCAGGGTTACAGGGGGCTATGGTGGCTACACCTTC; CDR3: CASRVTGGYGGYTF
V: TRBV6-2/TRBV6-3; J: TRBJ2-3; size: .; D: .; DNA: TGTGCCAGCAGTTACAGTCTCGGGGCGAGCACAGATACGCAGTATTTT; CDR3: CASSYSLGASTDTQYF
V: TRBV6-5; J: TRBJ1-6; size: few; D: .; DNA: TGTGCCAGCAGTTGGGACCGCAATTCACCCCTCCACTTT; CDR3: CASSWDRNSPLHF
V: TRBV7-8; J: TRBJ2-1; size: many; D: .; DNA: TGTGCCAGCAGCCCGTTATGGGTCAATCAGGTGGGATACAATGAGCAGTTCTTC; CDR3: CASSPLWVNQVGYNEQFF
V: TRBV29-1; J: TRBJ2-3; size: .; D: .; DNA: TGCAGCGTTGGTGGGATTTCTAGCTGGGGAGATACGCAGTATTTT; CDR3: CSVGGISSWGDTQYF
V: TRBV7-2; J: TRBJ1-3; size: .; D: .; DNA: TGTGCCAGCAGCTTTCCCGGGATTCGAAACACCATATATTTT; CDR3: CASSFPGIRNTIYF
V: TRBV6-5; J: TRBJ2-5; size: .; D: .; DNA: TGTGCCAGCAGTTACTCGACCCGTCGGCGAGAGACCCAGTACTTC; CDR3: CASSYSTRRRETQYF
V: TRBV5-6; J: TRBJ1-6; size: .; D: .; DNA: TGTGCCAGCAGCGCAATGGGGGGCGATTCACCCCTCCACTTT; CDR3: CASSAMGGDSPLHF
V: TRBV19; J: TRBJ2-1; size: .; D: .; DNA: TGTGCCAGTTGCGTGGGCTACCTAAACTACAATGAGCAGTTCTTC; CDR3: CASCVGYLNYNEQFF
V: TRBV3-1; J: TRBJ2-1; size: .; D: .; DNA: TGTGCCAGCAGCCTGAGTTGGGCAGGGGACTACAATGAGCAGTTCTTC; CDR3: CASSLSWAGDYNEQFF
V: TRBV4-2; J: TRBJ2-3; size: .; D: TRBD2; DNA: TGTGCCAGCAGGTTAGCGGGAGGGCAAGATACGCAGTATTTT; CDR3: CASRLAGGQDTQYF
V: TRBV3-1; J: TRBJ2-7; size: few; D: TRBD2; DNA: TGTGCCAGCAGCCCCGGGACTAGCGGAATCGGGGAGCAGTACTTC; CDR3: CASSPGTSGIGEQYF
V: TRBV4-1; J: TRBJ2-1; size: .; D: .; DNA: TGCGCCAGCAGCCAAGGCGAGAACTACAATGAGCAGTTCTTC; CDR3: CASSQGENYNEQFF
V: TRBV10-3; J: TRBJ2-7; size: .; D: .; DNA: TGTGCCATCAGTGAAGGGACTCGGAGCTCCTACGAGCAGTACTTC; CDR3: CAISEGTRSSYEQYF
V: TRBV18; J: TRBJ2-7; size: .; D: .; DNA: TGTGCCAGCTCACTTTCCGGGGGCGGCGAGCAGTACTTC; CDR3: CASSLSGGGEQYF
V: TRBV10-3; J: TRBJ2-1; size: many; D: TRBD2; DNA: TGTGCCATCAGTGAGTCGGCGGGAGGTTTCAATGAGCAGTTCTTC; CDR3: CAISESAGGFNEQFF
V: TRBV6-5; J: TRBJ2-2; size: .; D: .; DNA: TGTGCCAGCAGATCTACAGGGCGCACCGGGGAGCTGTTTTTT; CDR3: CASRSTGRTGELFF
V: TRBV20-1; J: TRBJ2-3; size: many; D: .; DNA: TGCAGTGCTAGAATACAGTCCGCGGGTCAAAAGGGTACGCAGTATTTT; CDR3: CSARIQSAGQKGTQYF
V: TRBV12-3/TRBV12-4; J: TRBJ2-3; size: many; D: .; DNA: TGTGCCAGCACCCCGATCTCTAGCACAGATACGCAGTATTTT; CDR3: CASTPISSTDTQYF
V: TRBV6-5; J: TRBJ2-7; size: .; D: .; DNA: TGTGCCAGCACCCGCGAGGCTGTTCCGGCCGAGCAGTACTTC; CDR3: CASTREAVPAEQYF
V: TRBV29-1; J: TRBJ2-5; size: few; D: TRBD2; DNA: TGCAGCGTTGTGCGGGACTACTCGTACCAAGAGACCCAGTACTTC; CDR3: CSVVRDYSYQETQYF
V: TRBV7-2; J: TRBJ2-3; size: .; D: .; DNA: TGTGCCAGCAGCCGTGCACTAGATACGCAGTATTTT; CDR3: CASSRALDTQYF
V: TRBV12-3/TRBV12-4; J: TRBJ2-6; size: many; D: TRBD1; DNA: TGTGCCACCACTCTTACCAGGGGGAATAGGGCCAACGTCCTGACTTTC; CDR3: CATTLTRGNRANVLTF
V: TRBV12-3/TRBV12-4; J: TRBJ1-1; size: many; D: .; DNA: TGTGCCAGCAGCTCCAGGGGAAGCGCCAGGTTATACGAAGCTTTCTTT; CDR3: CASSSRGSARLYEAFF
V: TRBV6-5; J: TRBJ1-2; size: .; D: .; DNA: TGTGCCACGGGCCCCCAAGATGGCTACACCTTC; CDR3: CATGPQDGYTF
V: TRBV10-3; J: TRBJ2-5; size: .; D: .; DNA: TGTGCCATCAGTGCAGTTAGCTCTGGAGAGACCCAGTACTTC; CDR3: CAISAVSSGETQYF
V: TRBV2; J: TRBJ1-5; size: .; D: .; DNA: TGTGCCAGCAGTGATATGGAGGGTGGCAATCAGCCCCAGCATTTT; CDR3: CASSDMEGGNQPQHF
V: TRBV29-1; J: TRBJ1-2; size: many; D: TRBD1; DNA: TGCAGCGTAGACAGGGGGCGGGATGGCTACACCTTC; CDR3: CSVDRGRDGYTF